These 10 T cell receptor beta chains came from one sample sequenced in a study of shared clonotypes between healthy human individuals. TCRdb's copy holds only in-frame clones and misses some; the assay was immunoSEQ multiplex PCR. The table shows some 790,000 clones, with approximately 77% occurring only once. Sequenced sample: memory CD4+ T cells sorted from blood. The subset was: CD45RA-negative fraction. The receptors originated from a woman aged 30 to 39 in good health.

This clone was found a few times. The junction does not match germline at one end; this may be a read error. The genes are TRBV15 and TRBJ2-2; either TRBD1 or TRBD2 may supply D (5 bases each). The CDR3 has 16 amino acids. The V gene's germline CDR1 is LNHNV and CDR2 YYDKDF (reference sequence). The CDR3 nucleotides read TGTGCCACCAGCAGAGATCGAGGAGGACACACTGGGGAGCTGTTTTTT. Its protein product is CATSRDRGGHTGELFF.

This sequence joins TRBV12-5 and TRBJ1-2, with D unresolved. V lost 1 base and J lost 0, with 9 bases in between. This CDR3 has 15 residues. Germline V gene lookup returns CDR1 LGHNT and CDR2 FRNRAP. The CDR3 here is CASGLEVEANYGYTF. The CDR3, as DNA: TGTGCTAGTGGTTTGGAGGTCGAAGCTAACTATGGCTACACCTTC.

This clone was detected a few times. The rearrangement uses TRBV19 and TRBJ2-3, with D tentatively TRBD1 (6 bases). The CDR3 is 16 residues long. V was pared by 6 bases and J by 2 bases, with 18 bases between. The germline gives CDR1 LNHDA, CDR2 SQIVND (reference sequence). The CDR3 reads CASRPSGTPNTDTQYF. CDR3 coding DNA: TGTGCCAGTAGACCCTCCGGGACACCGAACACAGATACGCAGTATTTT.

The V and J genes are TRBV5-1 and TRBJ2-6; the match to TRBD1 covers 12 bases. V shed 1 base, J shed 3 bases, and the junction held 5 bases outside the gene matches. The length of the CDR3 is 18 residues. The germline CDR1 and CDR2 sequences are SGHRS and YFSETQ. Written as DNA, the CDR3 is TGCGCCAGCAGCTTGCAGGGACAGGGGGCCGGTGGGGCCAACGTCCTGACTTTC. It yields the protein CASSLQGQGAGGANVLTF.

The DNA of the CDR3 is TGTGCCAGCAGACATAACGGACTAGCGGGAGGGCCGAGCAAGACCCAGTACTTC. It codes for CASRHNGLAGGPSKTQYF. The chain is built from TRBV28 and TRBJ2-5; 15 nucleotides agree with TRBD2. V lost 6 bases and J lost 6; bases outside the gene matches: 14. There are 18 residues in the CDR3. Germline assignment: CDR1 MDHEN and CDR2 SYDVKM.

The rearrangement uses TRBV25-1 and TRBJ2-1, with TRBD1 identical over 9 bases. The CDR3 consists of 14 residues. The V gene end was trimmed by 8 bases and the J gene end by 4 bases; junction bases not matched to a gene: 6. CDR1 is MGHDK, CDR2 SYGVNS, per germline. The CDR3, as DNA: TGTGCCAGCTCGAGGGGACAGGGTTACAATGAGCAGTTCTTC. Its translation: CASSRGQGYNEQFF.

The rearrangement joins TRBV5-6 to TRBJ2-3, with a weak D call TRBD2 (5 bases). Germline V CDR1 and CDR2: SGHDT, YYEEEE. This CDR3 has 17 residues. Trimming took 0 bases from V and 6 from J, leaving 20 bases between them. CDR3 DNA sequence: TGTGCCAGCAGCTTGGGCCCTTTGAGGGCCCCGGCGGATACGCAGTATTTT. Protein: CASSLGPLRAPADTQYF.

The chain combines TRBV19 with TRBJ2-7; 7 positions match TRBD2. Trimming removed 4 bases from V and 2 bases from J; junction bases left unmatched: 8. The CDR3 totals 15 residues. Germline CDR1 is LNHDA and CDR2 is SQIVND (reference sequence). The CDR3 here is CASSTKAGPPYEQYF. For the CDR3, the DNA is TGTGCCAGTAGTACCAAAGCGGGACCCCCCTACGAGCAGTACTTC.

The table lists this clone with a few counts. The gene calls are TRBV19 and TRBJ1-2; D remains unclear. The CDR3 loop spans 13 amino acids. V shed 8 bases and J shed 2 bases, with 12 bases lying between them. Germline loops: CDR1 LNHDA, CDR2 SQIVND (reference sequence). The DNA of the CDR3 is TGTGCCAGTCTTCTAACGGGGAACTATGGCTACACCTTC. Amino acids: CASLLTGNYGYTF.

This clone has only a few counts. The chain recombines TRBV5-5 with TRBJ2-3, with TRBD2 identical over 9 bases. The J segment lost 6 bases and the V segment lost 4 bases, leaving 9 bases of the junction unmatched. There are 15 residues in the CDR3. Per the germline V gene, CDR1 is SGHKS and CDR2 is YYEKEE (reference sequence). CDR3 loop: CASSPQREARDTQYF. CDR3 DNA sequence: TGTGCCAGCAGCCCGCAGCGGGAGGCACGGGATACGCAGTATTTT.